One and the same sample provided the 27 T cell receptor beta chains below, sequenced in a study of cytomegalovirus exposure and HLA in healthy donors (TCRdb year 2017). The library was generated by the immunoSEQ multiplex PCR assay. Entries here come from immuneACCESS through TCRdb and include only in-frame sequences with V and J called. Some clones fail to appear in such tables; in the studies checked, an unresolved V gene covers under half of the shortfall, and the cause of the remainder is unknown. The sample table records some 200,000 clones; around 82% of these occur just once. The ten largest clones capture 2.8% of the sample. The specimen was PBMCs. The receptors were gathered from a woman aged 18 to 35 in good health and CMV-seropositive.

The chain links TRBV19 to TRBJ1-2; 8 bases agree with TRBD1. V lost 5 bases to trimming and J lost 6 bases; unmatched junction nucleotides: 2. Germline CDR1 is LNHDA and CDR2 is SQIVND (reference sequence). This CDR3 has 12 residues. The CDR3: CASSAGGHGYTF. The CDR3 DNA reads TGTGCCAGTAGTGCAGGGGGCCATGGCTACACCTTC.

CDR3 loop: CASSVRTRDSPLHF. Written as DNA, the CDR3 is TGTGCCAGCAGTGTGAGGACTAGGGATTCACCCCTCCACTTT. The chain is built from TRBV2 and TRBJ1-6; the D is unclear. Trimming removed 4 bases at V and 8 bases at J, with 12 bases between. CDR1 SNHLY and CDR2 FYNNEI come from the germline V gene. This CDR3 comprises 14 residues.

V is TRBV6-9 and J is TRBJ1-5; TRBD1 might be the D (5 bases). The germline CDR1 and CDR2 sequences are MNHGY and SVAAGI. Trimming removed 11 bases at V and 1 base at J, with 12 bases between. The CDR3 length is 13 residues. This CDR3 is CADGGMSNQPQHF. CDR3 DNA: TGTGCCGATGGGGGGATGAGCAATCAGCCCCAGCATTTT.

This chain uses TRBV6-1 with TRBJ1-4, with D perhaps matching TRBD1 (6 bases). Germline CDR1 reads MNHNS; CDR2 reads SASEGT. This CDR3 is 14 amino acids long. The germline V and J ends were trimmed by 5 bases and 1 base, with 8 bases remaining between them. CDR3 DNA: TGTGCCAGCAGTACCAGGGGAACTAATGAAAAACTGTTTTTT. It translates to CASSTRGTNEKLFF.

This clone has only a few counts. The chain uses TRBV6-7 and TRBJ1-6; 7 positions match TRBD1. TRBV6-7 is noted as an ORF with a role that remains uncertain. The CDR3 totals 14 residues. Trimming removed 5 bases from V and 7 bases from J; junction bases left unmatched: 5. CDR3 amino acids: CASSQQGLNSPLHF. CDR3 nucleotide sequence: TGTGCCAGCAGTCAACAGGGGTTAAATTCACCCCTCCACTTT.

This clone was recorded only once. The chain is built from TRBV5-1 and TRBJ2-2; weak D call: TRBD1 (7 bases). Germline V CDR1 and CDR2: SGHRS, YFSETQ. Trimming cost V 7 bases and J 4 bases, with 14 bases left between them. CDR3 size: 14 residues. The chain's CDR3 is CASGTQGGTGELFF. The CDR3 DNA is TGCGCCAGCGGTACCCAGGGGGGCACCGGGGAGCTGTTTTTT.

The chain links TRBV5-1 to TRBJ2-1; 7 bases fit TRBD2. This CDR3 spans 14 amino acids. Germline V gene sequence: CDR1 SGHRS, CDR2 YFSETQ. Trimming at V came to 3 bases and at J to 7 bases, leaving 7 bases not matched to a gene. The CDR3 sequence: CASSSGGGGNEQFF. The CDR3, as DNA: TGCGCCAGCAGCTCCGGCGGGGGAGGGAATGAGCAGTTCTTC.

The rearrangement links TRBV29-1 to TRBJ1-2; D gene unclear. CDR1 is SQVTM and CDR2 is ANQGSEA in the germline V gene. There are 11 residues in the CDR3. Between the trimmed V and J ends, which lost 6 bases and 6 bases, there was a span of 11 bases. CDR3 loop: CSVPGYDGYTF. The DNA of the CDR3 is TGCAGCGTCCCCGGGTATGATGGCTACACCTTC.

The rearrangement uses TRBV6-6 and TRBJ2-3, with D tentatively TRBD1 (6 bases). Germline V CDR1 and CDR2: MNHNY, SVGAGI (reference sequence). The CDR3 sequence is 14 residues long. V shed 6 bases and J shed 0 bases, with 10 bases lying between them. CDR3 amino acids: CASRNRASTDTQYF. The CDR3 nucleotides read TGTGCCAGCAGGAACAGGGCGAGCACAGATACGCAGTATTTT.

The rearrangement links TRBV5-1 to TRBJ1-1; D gene uncertain. The germline CDR1 and CDR2 sequences are SGHRS and YFSETQ. The CDR3 runs to 14 residues. V was trimmed by 4 bases and J by 5 bases, leaving 15 bases between them. The CDR3 sequence: CASSTRAGGTEAFF. The CDR3 DNA follows: TGCGCCAGCAGCACCCGGGCGGGTGGGACTGAAGCTTTCTTT.

J is TRBJ1-1 and V is TRBV15; the D gene is possibly TRBD1 (6 bases). Trimming took off 1 base at V and 4 bases at J, with 16 bases between the two ends. From germline, CDR1 is LNHNV and CDR2 YYDKDF (reference sequence). This CDR3 has 16 amino acids. CDR3 protein: CATSRGGRLGSTEAFF. CDR3 nucleotide sequence: TGTGCCACCAGCAGAGGGGGGCGATTGGGGAGCACTGAAGCTTTCTTT. Based on the CDR3 plus reference TRBV15 and TRBJ1-1, the full variable domain is DAMVIQNPRYQVTQFGKPVTLSCSQTLNHNVMYWYQQKSSQAPKLLFHYYDKDFNNEADTPDNFQSRRPNTSFCFLDIRSPGLGDTAMYLCATSRGGRLGSTEAFFGQGTRLTVV.

This chain uses TRBV6-6 with TRBJ2-1; the D gene is possibly TRBD1 (5 bases). Trimming shortened V by 8 bases and J by 8 bases, and 16 bases separated the two germline ends. CDR3 length: 13 residues. The germline CDR1 and CDR2 sequences are MNHNY and SVGAGI (reference sequence). CDR3 in DNA: TGTGCCAGCTCTTCTCAAGGGGCCCATGAGCAGTTCTTC. Translating it yields CASSSQGAHEQFF.

This chain joins TRBV7-2 and TRBJ1-2; D not certain. CDR3 length: 13 residues. The germline V gene encodes CDR1 SGHTA and CDR2 FQGNSA. Deletions cut 5 bases from V and 2 bases from J, with 9 bases between. The CDR3 is CASSPAGNYGYTF. DNA of the CDR3: TGTGCCAGCAGCCCCGCCGGGAACTATGGCTACACCTTC.

This chain uses TRBV6-5 with TRBJ1-1; D is undetermined. From germline, CDR1 is MNHEY and CDR2 SVGAGI. Trimming pared 2 bases from V and 2 bases from J, leaving 6 bases between. The CDR3 runs to 13 residues. The CDR3 sequence is CASSYKSNTEAFF. CDR3 sequence (DNA): TGTGCCAGCAGTTACAAGAGTAACACTGAAGCTTTCTTT.

The rearrangement uses TRBV7-6 and TRBJ1-5, with D unclear. Trimming cost V 5 bases and J 7 bases, with 12 bases left between them. Germline assignment: CDR1 SGHVS and CDR2 FNYEAQ. The CDR3 sequence is 13 residues long. The CDR3, as DNA: TGTGCCAGCAGCCAAGATACTACGCAGCCCCAGCATTTT. It specifies CASSQDTTQPQHF.

The J gene is TRBJ1-2, the V gene TRBV6-1, with D unclear. The CDR3 length is 13 residues. Germline V gene lookup returns CDR1 MNHNS and CDR2 SASEGT. Deletions cut 8 bases from V and 2 bases from J, with 12 bases between. In DNA, the CDR3 is TGTGCCAGCGAAGAGCCGCTCAACTATGGCTACACCTTC. It specifies CASEEPLNYGYTF.

The chain joins TRBV10-3 to TRBJ1-1; perhaps TRBD1 as D (5 bases). CDR3 length equals 13 residues. The germline V gene has CDR1 ENHRY and CDR2 SYGVKD. The V end was cut by 2 bases, the J end by 5 bases, with 9 bases between. CDR3 DNA sequence: TGTGCCATCAGTGAGCGGGGGGAGACTGAAGCTTTCTTT. Amino acids: CAISERGETEAFF.

This clone was counted a single time. This chain joins TRBV4-1 and TRBJ2-3; a weak D match, TRBD2 (6 bases). This CDR3 region has 17 residues. Germline assignment: CDR1 MGHRA and CDR2 YSYEKL. The V and J ends lost 4 bases and 1 base respectively, with 18 bases between them. CDR3 amino acids: CASSLQVRDWGTDTQYF. The CDR3 nucleotides read TGCGCCAGCAGCCTACAAGTCCGGGACTGGGGCACAGATACGCAGTATTTT.

The chain has TRBV5-1 and TRBJ1-2, with D possibly matching TRBD1 (5 bases). V shed 4 bases and J shed 0 bases, with 10 bases lying between them. There are 14 residues in the CDR3. In germline, CDR1 is SGHRS, CDR2 YFSETQ. The CDR3 loop is CASSLPGSNYGYTF. CDR3 bases: TGCGCCAGCAGCCTGCCAGGGTCTAACTATGGCTACACCTTC.

A single count supports this clone. The chain uses TRBV2 and TRBJ1-2; TRBD1 matches at 7 bases. The CDR3 length is 17 residues. Trimming at V came to 5 bases and at J to 8 bases, leaving 20 bases not matched to a gene. Germline CDR1 and CDR2: SNHLY and FYNNEI. CDR3 loop: CASSPPRRQGLWRGYTF. Here the CDR3 DNA reads TGTGCCAGCAGTCCCCCCCGTAGACAGGGTTTGTGGAGGGGCTACACCTTC.

V usage is TRBV19 and J usage is TRBJ1-1; D is possibly TRBD1 (5 bases). The CDR3 sequence is 14 residues long. The germline V and J ends were trimmed by 3 bases and 2 bases, with 10 bases remaining between them. Germline V gives CDR1 LNHDA, CDR2 SQIVND (reference sequence). CDR3 nucleotides: TGTGCCAGTAGTATTAGGCAGGGAAACACTGAAGCTTTCTTT. Its translation: CASSIRQGNTEAFF.

This chain links TRBV19 with TRBJ1-5; TRBD1 might be the D (6 bases). This CDR3 is built from 15 residues. Trimming left V 4 bases short and J 1 base short, with 11 bases between. Germline-derived CDR1 and CDR2 are LNHDA and SQIVND (reference sequence). CDR3 nucleotides: TGTGCCAGTAGTACTTTCGGACAGAGCAATCAGCCCCAGCATTTT. Encoded protein: CASSTFGQSNQPQHF.

V and J are TRBV2 and TRBJ2-1; 9 bases align to TRBD2. The CDR3 sequence is 14 residues long. Germline V gene data show CDR1 as SNHLY and CDR2 as FYNNEI. V was pared by 10 bases and J by 2 bases, with 6 bases of the junction left unmatched. The CDR3 coding sequence is TGTGCCATTCTGAGCGGGGGGCCCTACAATGAGCAGTTCTTC. It codes for CAILSGGPYNEQFF.

V is TRBV27 and J is TRBJ1-4, with 7 bases matching TRBD1. The CDR3 length is 14 residues. CDR1 and CDR2 (germline): MNHEY, SMNVEV (reference sequence). V gave up 5 bases and J gave up 9 bases; unmatched junction bases: 9. CDR3 bases: TGTGCCAGCAGTCCCGACAGGGCGCAGCAAAAACTGTTTTTT. This encodes CASSPDRAQQKLFF.

The chain couples TRBV7-9 to TRBJ2-5; maybe TRBD2 (7 bases). This CDR3 has 15 amino acids. Trimming removed 5 bases from V and 4 bases from J, with 17 bases in between. Per the germline V gene, CDR1 is SEHNR and CDR2 is FQNEAQ (reference sequence). CDR3 DNA sequence: TGTGCCAGCAGCCCCACGGCGGGGGCGGTAGAGACCCAGTACTTC. This encodes CASSPTAGAVETQYF.

The chain couples TRBV7-3 to TRBJ2-7, with D possibly matching TRBD1 (6 bases). V was pared by 9 bases and J by 1 base, with 19 bases between. This CDR3 spans 15 amino acids. Germline loops: CDR1 SGHTA, CDR2 FQGTGA. The CDR3 nucleotides are TGTGCCAGAGCTACAGGGAGCATGGGGTCCTACGAGCAGTACTTC. It specifies CARATGSMGSYEQYF.

The table lists this clone with a count of one. J is TRBJ2-3 and V is TRBV9, with 7 bases matching TRBD2. CDR1 and CDR2 from the germline V gene are SGDLS and YYNGEE. The CDR3 covers 14 residues. The V segment lost 1 base and the J segment 2 bases; nucleotides outside the gene matches: 1. CDR3 protein: CASSVSGITDTQYF. The CDR3 DNA is TGTGCCAGCAGCGTAAGCGGGATCACAGATACGCAGTATTTT.